Listed below are T cell receptor beta chains from one sample, sequenced in a study of pediatric ulcerative colitis. TCRdb keeps only in-frame clones here, not all; method: immunoSEQ multiplex PCR. The data show about 22,000 clones, approximately 74% seen once. The material sequenced was gut tissue. The receptors shown here come from a boy aged 5-17 years with severe ulcerative colitis. The CDR3 runs from the conserved cysteine through the conserved F or W. A D gene is named only where the DNA matches it firmly.

- | TRBV9 | CASSASKLTEQYF
- | TRBV7-2 | CASSLDVSNQPQHF
TRBD1 | TRBV4-3 | CASSQSDRAEVPEAFF
TRBD2 | TRBV11-2 | CASSLDRGAYEQYF
- | TRBV6-1 | CASSDTIPSYEQYF
TRBD2 | TRBV9 | CASSAGTSGSTDTQYF
- | TRBV6-1 | CAGLGDTEAFF
- | TRBV18 | CASSQGGAHYEQFF
- | TRBV14 | CASSQPGQETQYF
TRBD1 | TRBV7-9 | CASRSRQGTTEAFF
- | TRBV9 | CASSVGIVRDKAFF
TRBD1 | TRBV6-1 | CASREAPGQGNYEQYF
- | TRBV11-2 | CASSLAGGEAFF
- | TRBV19 | CASSIAGTAARNIQYF
- | TRBV7-8 | CASSLAPGLNTEAFF
TRBD2 | TRBV6-4 | CASSSGGTDTQYF
- | TRBV2 | CASSSRRGETQYF
- | TRBV28 | CASSLTGQVGANVLTF
TRBD1 | TRBV29-1 | CSLDRDTDTQYF
TRBD1 | TRBV5-1 | CASRQQGVAFF
- | TRBV6-1 | CASWGSGYTF
TRBD1 | TRBV30 | CAWRTGFREKLFF
- | TRBV7-3 | CASSRSGEKLFF
- | TRBV4-3 | CASSQEAAGATRGYTF
- | TRBV10-1 | CASSDRDTQETQYF
TRBD2 | TRBV5-4 | CASSLEGLAGTYEQYF
- | TRBV10-3 | CAISGGIYGYTF
- | TRBV6-1 | CASSEAGRGGNTIYF
- | TRBV19 | CASSGGLHTEAFF
- | TRBV7-2 | CASSSRRFYEQYF
- | TRBV5-4 | CASSRSPLNTEAFF
TRBD1 | TRBV6-4 | CASSPRGTGFPPNTEAFF
- | TRBV18 | CASSPPAVSPLYGYTF
TRBD1 | TRBV28 | CASSLTGVMNTEAFF
TRBD1 | TRBV2 | CASRPDRVVTEAFF